A single sample gave rise to the 26 T cell receptor beta chains below, sequenced in a study of PD-1 blockade in mismatch repair-deficient tumors. Sequenced by immunoSEQ multiplex PCR; TCRdb stores in-frame clones only, minus some. The sample yields tens of thousands of clones, about 84% seen once. The sample here was peripheral blood, taken 12 weeks after starting pembrolizumab. These receptors originate from an adult with mismatch repair-deficient cancer.

The chain recombines TRBV4-1 with TRBJ1-2; TRBD1 matches at 9 bases. V lost 4 bases, J lost 6 bases, and 3 bases stayed unmatched. The CDR3 runs 13 residues. Germline loops: CDR1 MGHRA, CDR2 YSYEKL. The CDR3 bases are TGCGCCAGCAGCCCTGGACAGGGGAATGGCTACACCTTC. Translated: CASSPGQGNGYTF.

The rearrangement links TRBV4-2 to TRBJ1-1; unclear D gene. Germline lookup yields CDR1 LGHNA and CDR2 YNFKEQ. Deletions cut 3 bases from V and 5 bases from J, with 16 bases between. This CDR3 is 15 amino acids long. CDR3 region: CASSQLVGAETEAFF. The DNA for the CDR3 is TGTGCCAGCAGCCAGTTAGTGGGCGCAGAGACTGAAGCTTTCTTT.

The CDR3 here is CSALTGDTQYF. The CDR3 coding sequence is TGCAGTGCTTTGACAGGGGATACGCAGTATTTT. The chain recombines TRBV20-1 with TRBJ2-3; TRBD1 matches 7 bases. Trimming cost V 5 bases and J 6 bases; bases outside gene matches: 2. Germline loops: CDR1 DFQATT, CDR2 SNEGSKA (reference sequence). The CDR3 consists of 11 residues.

The rearrangement joins TRBV11-1 to TRBJ1-4, with D possibly TRBD1 on 5 matching bases. The germline V gene encodes CDR1 SGHAT and CDR2 FQDESV (reference sequence). Trimming shortened V by 5 bases and J by 5 bases, and 18 bases separated the two germline ends. This CDR3 spans 16 amino acids. The CDR3 nucleotides are TGTGCCAGCAGCCCCGGGACCCAACCTACGAATGAAAAACTGTTTTTT. Its protein product is CASSPGTQPTNEKLFF.

The chain recombines TRBV9 with TRBJ1-1, with D possibly TRBD1 on 5 matching bases. Trimming cost V 0 bases and J 5 bases, with 14 bases left between them. Germline values: CDR1 SGDLS, CDR2 YYNGEE. The CDR3 has 15 amino acids. The CDR3 loop reads CASSVGQGTSTEAFF. CDR3 in DNA: TGTGCCAGCAGCGTAGGGCAGGGTACGTCGACTGAAGCTTTCTTT.

V is TRBV2 and J is TRBJ1-4; tentative D call: TRBD1 (6 bases). Per germline, CDR1 SNHLY and CDR2 FYNNEI. The V end was cut by 3 bases, the J end by 10 bases, with 24 bases between. This CDR3 has 17 amino acids. CDR3 bases: TGTGCCAGCAGTGATTCGGAACCCTCTGGGGGCGGGGGAAAACTGTTTTTT. This gives the protein CASSDSEPSGGGGKLFF.

J is TRBJ1-1 and V is TRBV2; a possible D gene is TRBD1 (5 bases). Germline assignment: CDR1 SNHLY and CDR2 FYNNEI. CDR3 size: 12 residues. The germline V and J ends were trimmed by 9 bases and 10 bases, with 18 bases remaining between them. CDR3 sequence: CARGGGDGRAFF. DNA of the CDR3: TGTGCCAGGGGGGGAGGAGATGGAAGAGCTTTCTTT.

The chain combines TRBV6-5 with TRBJ1-5, with D uncertain. Germline V gene lookup returns CDR1 MNHEY and CDR2 SVGAGI. V lost 0 bases and J lost 5, with 11 bases in between. CDR3 length equals 15 residues. The DNA of the CDR3 is TGTGCCAGCAGTTACTCGAAAGGAAGGGATCAGCCCCAGCATTTT. Protein product: CASSYSKGRDQPQHF.

The chain carries TRBV19 and TRBJ2-3; TRBD1 agrees at 7 bases. The junction had 4 bases not matched to a gene; V was cut back by 6 bases and J by 4 bases. The CDR3 has 13 residues. Per germline, CDR1 LNHDA and CDR2 SQIVND (reference sequence). CDR3 loop: CASRQRGPDTQYF. CDR3 DNA sequence: TGTGCCAGTAGACAGAGGGGGCCAGATACGCAGTATTTT.

As concerns this clone: Mismatch with germline at one junction end may stem from a read error. The V call is TRBV5-3, the J call TRBJ1-2; the D is unclear. TRBV5-3 is noted as an ORF with a role that remains uncertain. The CDR3 extends over 13 amino acids. The CDR3, as DNA: TGTGCCAGCAGCTTGGCCCGGGGAGAGGGCTACACCTTC. This gives the protein CASSLARGEGYTF.

The chain combines TRBV11-2 with TRBJ1-2, with TRBD1 matching 7 bases. The CDR3 is 15 amino acids. V was clipped by 0 bases and J by 4 bases; unmatched bases: 5. From germline, CDR1 is SGHAT and CDR2 FQNNGV. The CDR3 DNA reads as TGTGCCAGCAGCTTAGAATCGCAGGGGGGCTATGGCTACACCTTC. Translating gives CASSLESQGGYGYTF.

The chain employs TRBV7-2 and TRBJ2-1; D is undetermined. CDR3 length equals 12 residues. The germline V gene has CDR1 SGHTA and CDR2 FQGNSA. Trimming removed 5 bases at V and 7 bases at J, with 9 bases between. The CDR3 DNA reads TGTGCCAGCAGCCACCCTGGGAATGAGCAGTTCTTC. It is translated as CASSHPGNEQFF.

The chain links TRBV6-1 to TRBJ1-5; D unresolved. Germline CDR1 MNHNS, CDR2 SASEGT. The CDR3 runs 13 residues. The V and J ends lost 3 bases and 1 base respectively, with 4 bases between them. For the CDR3, the DNA is TGTGCCAGCAGTGATGGAAGCAATCAGCCCCAGCATTTT. This translates into CASSDGSNQPQHF.

This sequence joins TRBV25-1 and TRBJ1-1, with unresolved D. Trimming took 6 bases from V and 1 from J, leaving 9 bases between them. Germline V gives CDR1 MGHDK, CDR2 SYGVNS. The CDR3 loop spans 13 amino acids. The CDR3 loop is CASRGSANTEAFF. The CDR3 region has the DNA TGTGCCAGCAGGGGTTCAGCGAACACTGAAGCTTTCTTT.

This chain uses TRBV7-9 with TRBJ2-5; no definite D call. This CDR3 spans 16 amino acids. Germline V gene data show CDR1 as SEHNR and CDR2 as FQNEAQ (reference sequence). The V gene lost 5 bases and the J gene lost 1 base, with 17 bases spanning the gap. The CDR3 nucleotides are TGTGCCAGCAGCCCCCCGGTAGGCCAGCTCCAAGAGACCCAGTACTTC. This encodes CASSPPVGQLQETQYF.

The CDR3 spells CASNRGGADTQYF. CDR3 bases: TGTGCCAGCAACAGGGGAGGGGCGGATACGCAGTATTTT. The V and J genes are TRBV7-2 and TRBJ2-3, with D possibly being TRBD1 or TRBD2 (7 bases each). This CDR3 is 13 amino acids long. CDR1 and CDR2 (germline): SGHTA, FQGNSA. Between the trimmed V and J ends, which lost 7 bases and 6 bases, there was a span of 14 bases.

This chain links TRBV28 with TRBJ1-4, with 7 bases aligning to TRBD1. V lost 2 bases to trimming and J lost 6 bases; unmatched junction nucleotides: 6. Germline values: CDR1 MDHEN, CDR2 SYDVKM. The CDR3 is made up of 15 amino acids. In DNA, the CDR3 is TGTGCCAGCAGTTTAGGGACAGCCCTGGATGAAAAACTGTTTTTT. Its translation: CASSLGTALDEKLFF.

The chain couples TRBV18 to TRBJ1-4; 7 bases are a match to TRBD1. CDR1 is KGHSH, CDR2 LQKENI, per germline. The CDR3 totals 14 residues. V dropped 4 bases and J dropped 5; count of bases not matched to a gene: 4. CDR3 residues: CASSRGQYNEKLFF. The DNA for the CDR3 is TGTGCCAGCTCACGGGGACAGTACAATGAAAAACTGTTTTTT. Supplemented by reference TRBV18 and TRBJ1-4, the full variable domain reads NAGVMQNPRHLVRRRGQEARLRCSPMKGHSHVYWYRQLPEEGLKFMVYLQKENIIDESGMPKERFSAEFPKEGPSILRIQQVVRGDSAAYFCASSRGQYNEKLFFGSGTQLSVL.

This clone was seen a single time. V is TRBV6-4 and J is TRBJ1-3, with D tentatively TRBD1 (5 bases). The CDR3 contains 17 residues. V was trimmed by 4 bases and J by 0 bases, leaving 16 bases between them. Germline V gives CDR1 MRHNA, CDR2 SNTAGT. The CDR3 loop reads CASSGCRDLSSGNTIYF. The CDR3 nucleotides are TGTGCCAGCAGTGGATGCCGGGACTTGAGCTCTGGAAACACCATATATTTT.

The gene calls are TRBV5-4 and TRBJ2-1; 8 nucleotides match TRBD2. The length of the CDR3 is 15 residues. Germline V gives CDR1 SGHNT, CDR2 YYREEE (reference sequence). The junction had 6 bases not matched to a gene; V was cut back by 3 bases and J by 4 bases. The CDR3 sequence is CASSSGTRTYNEQFF. The CDR3 DNA reads as TGTGCCAGCAGCTCCGGGACTAGGACATACAATGAGCAGTTCTTC.

The rearrangement links TRBV19 to TRBJ1-2, with a tentative D call TRBD1 (6 bases). Germline V gene sequence: CDR1 LNHDA, CDR2 SQIVND (reference sequence). The CDR3 spans 14 residues. V lost 7 bases and J 4 bases, leaving 16 bases between the germline ends. The CDR3 protein is CASIGTSGGYGYTF. The CDR3 DNA sequence: TGTGCCAGTATCGGGACATCTGGAGGCTATGGCTACACCTTC.

The J gene is TRBJ1-2, the V gene TRBV6-6; no clear D gene. CDR3 length: 14 residues. Germline lookup yields CDR1 MNHNY and CDR2 SVGAGI (reference sequence). Trimming cost V 2 bases and J 8 bases, with 15 bases left between them. The DNA of the CDR3 is TGTGCCAGCAGTTACAGTGACCCGGTGGAGGGCTACACCTTC. The encoded protein is CASSYSDPVEGYTF.

The chain uses TRBV14 and TRBJ2-7; unclear D gene. With 1 base removed from V and 5 bases from J, the gap between germline ends came to 6 bases. CDR1 and CDR2 from the germline V gene are SGHDN and FVKESK. The CDR3 covers 12 residues. CDR3 bases: TGTGCCAGCAGCCAAGGCACCCACGAGCAGTACTTC. Translated: CASSQGTHEQYF.

This clone came up a few times. V gene TRBV6-1 combines with J gene TRBJ2-1; D gene uncertain. Germline V lookup: CDR1 MNHNS, CDR2 SASEGT. The V gene lost 2 bases and the J gene lost 4 bases, with 6 bases spanning the gap. The CDR3 covers 13 residues. In nucleotides, the CDR3 is TGTGCCAGCAGTGAACTTCAGTACAATGAGCAGTTCTTC. It is translated as CASSELQYNEQFF.

The rearrangement uses TRBV4-1 and TRBJ2-5, with 9 bases lining up with TRBD1. Germline V gene sequence: CDR1 MGHRA, CDR2 YSYEKL. This CDR3 has 17 residues. J lost 5 bases, V lost 0 bases, and 10 bases had no gene match. The CDR3 protein is CASSQEAPGQGRETQYF. The CDR3 nucleotides are TGCGCCAGCAGCCAAGAGGCTCCGGGACAGGGTCGGGAGACCCAGTACTTC.

V is TRBV10-2 and J is TRBJ2-1; D might be TRBD2 (5 bases). Trimming took off 4 bases at V and 12 bases at J, with 25 bases between the two ends. This CDR3 is built from 16 residues. Germline CDR1 is WSHSY and CDR2 is SAAADI. The CDR3, as DNA: TGCGCCAGCAGTGGATCAGGAGCGGAGGCTACAATGAGGCAGTTCTTC. Translated, it gives CASSGSGAEATMRQFF.